This T cell receptor beta chain was recovered during a study of T cells in Graves' hyperthyroidism and ophthalmopathy. CDR1 and CDR2 (germline): SGHDN, FVKESK. This CDR3 contains 16 residues. Amplification targeted TCR beta CDR3 regions from RNA transcripts. The primer set for the first-round RT-PCR of the TCR CDR3 was HTBI. TCRdb recomputed calls from the multiplex PCR reads with MiXCR, one row per CDR3 protein. Here the sample spans a few hundred thousand distinct CDR3 sequences, 14% being singletons. This clonotype was counted only a few times. At one of its ends the junction is not consistent with the germline gene, which may arise from a read error.

The TCR originated in a woman aged 40 to 50 with Graves' hyperthyroidism. This rearrangement joins TRBV14 to TRBJ2-2, with TRBD2 matching 9 bases. The specimen was blood. The CDR3 DNA follows: TGTGCCAGCAGCTACCGGACTAGCGAGAACACCGGGAAGCTGTTTTTT. Protein sequence: CASSYRTSENTGKLFF.